This T cell receptor (beta chain) came from a study of cytomegalovirus exposure and HLA in healthy donors. The study ran its PCR with 60 Vbeta and 13 Jbeta primers. TCRdb's copy holds only in-frame clones and misses some; the assay was immunoSEQ multiplex PCR. The table includes roughly 90,000 clones, roughly 80% detected once. Findings and limits, study-wide: A list of 150 or so TCR beta chains associated with cytomegalovirus was given.

V trimming: 7 bases; J trimming: 0 bases; junction bases outside the gene matches: 10. Germline values: CDR1 SNHLY, CDR2 FYNNEI. The CDR3 is made up of 18 amino acids. Notes on this clone: The target antigen is unknown.

The donors were healthy bone marrow donors. The material sequenced was PBMCs. The genes are TRBV2 and TRBJ1-4; 11 bases align to TRBD1. The origin of this receptor is a young man in good health and CMV-seropositive. CDR3 sequence: CASTAPGQGDATNEKLFF. The CDR3 DNA reads TGTGCCAGCACGGCTCCGGGACAGGGGGATGCAACTAATGAAAAACTGTTTTTT.